Many counts were recorded for the clone carrying this TCR beta chain. What it recognizes is unknown. The record originates from a study of Graves' ophthalmopathy and Graves' hyperthyroidism. Isolation of PBMCs was performed using over 9.5 ml of fresh peripheral blood. As the template, RNA transcripts were used to amplify TCR beta CDR3 regions. Amplification began with first-round RT-PCR using HTBI primers, then second-round multiplex PCR was performed. A single record per CDR3 protein comes from TCRdb applying MiXCR to the multiplex PCR reads. The sample consists of 150,000 to 200,000 distinct CDR3 sequences, more than 30% of them appearing once. Study-wide points: Also, most clonotypes expanded in the thyroid above 0.001 frequency appeared in blood. From stable hyperthyroidism, ophthalmopathy was separated by a 13-signature model with 85% to 90% sensitivity and 80% to 82% specificity.

Germline V CDR1 and CDR2: MNHEY, SMNVEV (reference sequence). The CDR3 spans 13 residues. Trimming removed 7 bases from V and 7 bases from J; junction bases left unmatched: 10. The chain couples TRBV27 to TRBJ2-7, with 7 positions matching TRBD1. Sample: peripheral blood. This receptor was obtained from a woman between 35 and 50 years old with Graves' ophthalmopathy. This CDR3 reads CASTPSTGFEQYF. The DNA for the CDR3 is TGTGCCAGCACCCCCTCGACAGGGTTTGAGCAGTACTTC.